This T cell receptor beta chain was sequenced for a study of T cells after yellow fever vaccination. This clonotype has only a few counts. Antigen: not known. Study observations and caveats: Of the clonotypes, a small share occurred in both CD4 and CD8 compartments.

Production of TCR cDNA was by 5'RACE template switching, which also added a universal primer site and UMIs. MiXCR, run by TCRdb on the 5' RACE reads, gives a single entry per CDR3 protein. The sample lists some 160,000 distinct CDR3 sequences; 7% to 10% were seen once. The CDR3 is 16 residues long. Germline values: CDR1 MDHEN, CDR2 SYDVKM. V was shortened by 6 bases and J by 4 bases, with 20 bases between the two germline ends. V usage is TRBV28 and J usage is TRBJ2-3, with D perhaps given as TRBD1 or TRBD2 (6 bases each). This specimen was CD8+ T cells sorted from PBMCs, taken 45 days after the yellow fever booster vaccination. This TCR derives from a young man who received the YFV17D yellow fever vaccine. CDR3 amino acids: CASSPGGGPGPDTQYF. The CDR3 DNA is TGTGCCAGCAGCCCTGGAGGGGGTCCAGGCCCAGATACGCAGTATTTT.